Sequencing of this T cell receptor (beta chain) was carried out in a study of blood T cell repertoires in COVID-19. The overall study: The United States, Italy and Spain provided the acute and convalescent COVID-19 samples. T cells, B-cell-depleted T cells, or PBMCs supplied cDNA or gDNA.

In the source study's methods: Cell counts per sample came from amplifying reference gene primers. The data were produced by immunoSEQ multiplex PCR, yet TCRdb's version contains in-frame clones alone and is incomplete. V and J calls and clone size follow that table, whereas D and trimming were derived from the DNA. The data show about 160,000 clones, about 80% seen once. Trimming shortened V by 2 bases and J by 8 bases, and 10 bases separated the two germline ends. CDR1 WSHSY and CDR2 SAAADI come from the germline V gene. The CDR3 consists of 13 residues. The sequenced material came from peripheral blood. This chain links TRBV10-2 with TRBJ2-4, with D possibly TRBD2 on 5 matching bases. The clonotype originates from a woman of 80 years or more with acute or convalescent COVID-19. Here the CDR3 reads CASSESSVDIQYF. CDR3 DNA sequence: TGCGCCAGCAGTGAGAGTAGCGTAGACATTCAGTACTTC.